A selection of T cell receptor beta chains follows, all from one sample in a study of vaccination and CD4 T cells after COVID-19. These receptors have no identified antigens. TCRdb re-derived calls from the PCR reads in MiXCR, one entry per CDR3 protein. This sample carries around 15,000 distinct CDR3 sequences, 45% to 55% of them seen once, and the ten largest clones take 3% to 4.5%. The source material was CD4+ T cells from blood, cultured in vitro, sampled before SARS-CoV-2 vaccination. Receptors were obtained from a human donor who had recovered from COVID-19. Each CDR3 is given with its conserved first and last residue. The D gene is left open where the match is weak. A clone size is listed for some rows: how often the clone was seen (once, few, many), or a class if it is expanded.

D,J,V,size,DNA,CDR3
-,TRBJ1-1,TRBV28,once,TGTGCCAGCAGTTTCGAGGGTTGGCAGAACACTGAAGCTTTCTTT,CASSFEGWQNTEAFF
-,TRBJ1-3,TRBV12-3/TRBV12-4,-,TGTGCCAGCACCGGGACAACAGGAAACACCATATATTTT,CASTGTTGNTIYF
-,TRBJ1-2,TRBV6-1,few,TGTGCCAGCAGAGATACGGACATTACTAACTATGGCTACACCTTC,CASRDTDITNYGYTF
TRBD1,TRBJ1-5,TRBV15,-,TGTGCCACCAGGGGTCAGGGGGCTGGCAATCAGCCCCAGCATTTT,CATRGQGAGNQPQHF
TRBD1,TRBJ1-3,TRBV7-9,once,TGTGCCAGCAGCCCGGGACAGGGAGAGCTCTCTCGTGGAAACACCATATATTTT,CASSPGQGELSRGNTIYF
-,TRBJ1-2,TRBV27,-,TGTGCCAGCAGCAAGACAGGCTATGGCTACACCTTC,CASSKTGYGYTF
-,TRBJ1-6,TRBV7-3,-,TGTGCCAGCAGCTTAAAGGGACCAAACGATTCACCCCTCCACTTT,CASSLKGPNDSPLHF
-,TRBJ2-7,TRBV28,-,TGTGCCAGCAGTATCAGGGTCCGGGAGCAGTACTTC,CASSIRVREQYF
TRBD2,TRBJ2-7,TRBV20-1,-,TGCAGTGCTAGCCCCCTAGCGGGAAGGCTTTACGAGCAGTACTTC,CSASPLAGRLYEQYF
-,TRBJ1-6,TRBV20-1,-,TGCAGTGCTAGAGTTGAGGGACTTAATTCACCCCTCCACTTT,CSARVEGLNSPLHF
TRBD1,TRBJ1-5,TRBV6-1,few,TGTGCCAGCAGCTGGACAGGGGGCAATCAGCCCCAGCATTTT,CASSWTGGNQPQHF
TRBD1,TRBJ1-5,TRBV19,few,TGTGCCAGTAGCACCCAAGGGCAGGGGGGAAATCAGCCCCAGCATTTT,CASSTQGQGGNQPQHF
-,TRBJ1-2,TRBV6-1,-,TGTGCCAGCAGTAGTCCCGGGCAACACTATGGCTACACCTTC,CASSSPGQHYGYTF
TRBD1,TRBJ2-7,TRBV20-1,-,TGCAGTGCTCCAGACAGGGTGTGGAATTACGAGCAGTACTTC,CSAPDRVWNYEQYF
-,TRBJ1-1,TRBV20-1,-,TGCAGTGCTACAGGGGAAGTTGACACTGAAGCTTTCTTT,CSATGEVDTEAFF
TRBD1,TRBJ2-1,TRBV19,-,TGTGCCAGCGGGACAGGCCACAATGAGCAGTTCTTC,CASGTGHNEQFF
TRBD1,TRBJ2-5,TRBV19,-,TGTGCCAGTAGCCCACAGGGGGCGCCGGGAGAGACCCAGTACTTC,CASSPQGAPGETQYF
-,TRBJ2-7,TRBV7-2,-,TGTGCCAGCAGCTTAGCGGCATACGAGCAGTACTTC,CASSLAAYEQYF
-,TRBJ1-5,TRBV6-5,few,TGTGCCAGCAGTTACTCAGCGGGGGGGGCCCAGCATTTT,CASSYSAGGAQHF
-,TRBJ1-5,TRBV6-1,few,TGTGCCAGCAGTCCGGACACCGGTAATCAGCCCCAGCATTTT,CASSPDTGNQPQHF
-,TRBJ2-2,TRBV24-1,-,TGTGCCACCAGTGATTATCATACAGGGAACACCGGGGAGCTGTTTTTT,CATSDYHTGNTGELFF
TRBD1,TRBJ2-1,TRBV27,-,TGTGCCAGCAGTTTAATGGGACAGGGTGTTTACAATGAGCAGTTCTTC,CASSLMGQGVYNEQFF
-,TRBJ1-2,TRBV19,few,TGTGCCAGTAGCAGCAGGGAGAACTATGGCTACACCTTC,CASSSRENYGYTF
TRBD1,TRBJ2-7,TRBV12-3/TRBV12-4,-,TGTGCCAGCCGCAGGGGGCCAGGGGAGCAGTACTTC,CASRRGPGEQYF
TRBD1,TRBJ2-3,TRBV19,-,TGTGCCAGTAGTCCCCTACAGGGGACAGATACGCAGTATTTT,CASSPLQGTDTQYF
-,TRBJ1-2,TRBV7-9,few,TGTGCCAGCAGCAAACATGCCCAACAGGGACTGGGGGGCTACACCTTC,CASSKHAQQGLGGYTF